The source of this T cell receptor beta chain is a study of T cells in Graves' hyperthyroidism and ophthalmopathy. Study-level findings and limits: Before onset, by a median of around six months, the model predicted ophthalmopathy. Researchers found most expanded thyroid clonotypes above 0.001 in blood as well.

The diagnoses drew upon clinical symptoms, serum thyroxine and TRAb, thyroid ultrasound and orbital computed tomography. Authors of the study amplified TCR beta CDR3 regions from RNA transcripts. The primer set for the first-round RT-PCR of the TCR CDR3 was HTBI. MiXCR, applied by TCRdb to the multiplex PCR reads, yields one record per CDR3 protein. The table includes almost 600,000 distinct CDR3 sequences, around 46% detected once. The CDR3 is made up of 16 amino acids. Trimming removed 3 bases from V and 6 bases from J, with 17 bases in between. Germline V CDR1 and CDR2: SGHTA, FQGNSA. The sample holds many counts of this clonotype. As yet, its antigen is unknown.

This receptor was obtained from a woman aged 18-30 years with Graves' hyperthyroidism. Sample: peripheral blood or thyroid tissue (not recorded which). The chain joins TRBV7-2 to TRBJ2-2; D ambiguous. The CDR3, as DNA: TGTGCCAGCAGCTTTGGCGTACACCGTGGTGCCGGGGAGCTGTTTTTT. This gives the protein CASSFGVHRGAGELFF.